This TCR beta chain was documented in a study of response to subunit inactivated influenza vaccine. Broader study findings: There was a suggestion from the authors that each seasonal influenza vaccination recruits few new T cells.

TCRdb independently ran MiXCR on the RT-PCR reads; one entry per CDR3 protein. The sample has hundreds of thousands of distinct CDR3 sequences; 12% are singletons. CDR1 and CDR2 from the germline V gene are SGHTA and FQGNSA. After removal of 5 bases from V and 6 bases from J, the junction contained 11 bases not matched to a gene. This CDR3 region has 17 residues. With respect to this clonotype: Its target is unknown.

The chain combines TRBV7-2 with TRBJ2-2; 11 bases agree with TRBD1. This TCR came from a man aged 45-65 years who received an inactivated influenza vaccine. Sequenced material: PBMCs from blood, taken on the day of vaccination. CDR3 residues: CASSDFRDRGLSGELFF. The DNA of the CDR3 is TGTGCCAGCAGCGACTTCCGGGACAGGGGGTTGTCCGGGGAGCTGTTTTTT.